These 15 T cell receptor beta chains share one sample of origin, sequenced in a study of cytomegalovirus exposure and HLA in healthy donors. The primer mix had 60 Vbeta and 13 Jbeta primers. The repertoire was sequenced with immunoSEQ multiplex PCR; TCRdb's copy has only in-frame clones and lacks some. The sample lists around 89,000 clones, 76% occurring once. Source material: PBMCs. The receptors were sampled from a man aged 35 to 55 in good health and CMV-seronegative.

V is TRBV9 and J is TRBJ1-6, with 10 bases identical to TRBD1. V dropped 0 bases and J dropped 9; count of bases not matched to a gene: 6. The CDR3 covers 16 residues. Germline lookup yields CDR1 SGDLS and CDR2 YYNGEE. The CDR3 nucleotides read TGTGCCAGCAGCGTAGCGCCGGGACAGGGGCGTTCACCCCTCCACTTT. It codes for CASSVAPGQGRSPLHF.

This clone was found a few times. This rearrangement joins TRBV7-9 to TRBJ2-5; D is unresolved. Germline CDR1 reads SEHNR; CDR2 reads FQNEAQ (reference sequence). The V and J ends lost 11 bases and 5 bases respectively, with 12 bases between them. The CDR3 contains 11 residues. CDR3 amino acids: CAGALGETQYF. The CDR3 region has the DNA TGTGCCGGAGCCCTAGGCGAGACCCAGTACTTC.

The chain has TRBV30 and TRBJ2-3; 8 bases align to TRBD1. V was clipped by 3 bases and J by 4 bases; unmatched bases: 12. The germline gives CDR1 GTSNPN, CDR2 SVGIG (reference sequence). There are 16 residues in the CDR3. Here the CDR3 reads CAWRLAGGVRSDTQYF. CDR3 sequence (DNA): TGTGCCTGGAGACTCGCAGGGGGCGTAAGGTCAGATACGCAGTATTTT. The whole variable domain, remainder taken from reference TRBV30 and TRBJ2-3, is SQTIHQWPATLVQPVGSPLSLECTVEGTSNPNLYWYRQAAGRGLQLLFYSVGIGQISSEVPQNLSASRPQDRQFILSSKKLLLSDSGFYLCAWRLAGGVRSDTQYFGPGTRLTVL.

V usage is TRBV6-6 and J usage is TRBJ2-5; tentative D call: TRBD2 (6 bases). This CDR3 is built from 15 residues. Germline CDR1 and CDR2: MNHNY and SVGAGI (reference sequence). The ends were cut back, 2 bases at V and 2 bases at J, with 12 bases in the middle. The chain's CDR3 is CASSYADGTQETQYF. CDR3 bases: TGTGCCAGCAGTTACGCCGACGGGACTCAAGAGACCCAGTACTTC.

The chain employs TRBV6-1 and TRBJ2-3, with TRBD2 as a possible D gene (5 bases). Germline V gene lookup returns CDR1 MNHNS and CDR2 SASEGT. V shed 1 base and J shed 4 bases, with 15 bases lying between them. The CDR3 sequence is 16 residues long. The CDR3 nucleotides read TGTGCCAGCAGTGAAGGGGAGTCTTCGGTTTCAGATACGCAGTATTTT. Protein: CASSEGESSVSDTQYF.

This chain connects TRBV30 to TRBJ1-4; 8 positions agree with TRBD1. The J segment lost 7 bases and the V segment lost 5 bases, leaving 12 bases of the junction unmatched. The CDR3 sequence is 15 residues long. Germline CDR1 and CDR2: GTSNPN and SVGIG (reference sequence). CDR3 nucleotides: TGTGCCTGGGACCACGGACAGGGCGAGGGTGAAAAACTGTTTTTT. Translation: CAWDHGQGEGEKLFF.

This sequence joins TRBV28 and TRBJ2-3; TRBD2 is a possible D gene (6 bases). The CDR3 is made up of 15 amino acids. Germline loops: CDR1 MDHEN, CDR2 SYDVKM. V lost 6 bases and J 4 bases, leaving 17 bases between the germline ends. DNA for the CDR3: TGTGCCAGCAGCTCGCGGTACGGGGGAGCAGATACGCAGTATTTT. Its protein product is CASSSRYGGADTQYF.

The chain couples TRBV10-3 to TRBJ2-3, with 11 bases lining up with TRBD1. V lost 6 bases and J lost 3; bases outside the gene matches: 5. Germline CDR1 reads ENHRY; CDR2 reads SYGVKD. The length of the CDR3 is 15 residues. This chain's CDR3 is CAISAGTGGTDTQYF. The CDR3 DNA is TGTGCCATCAGCGCCGGGACAGGGGGAACAGATACGCAGTATTTT.

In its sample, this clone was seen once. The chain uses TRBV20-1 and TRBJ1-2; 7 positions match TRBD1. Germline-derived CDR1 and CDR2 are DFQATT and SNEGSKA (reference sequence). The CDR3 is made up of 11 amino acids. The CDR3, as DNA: TGCATGCCCAGGACAGGCTATGGCTACACCTTC. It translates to CMPRTGYGYTF.

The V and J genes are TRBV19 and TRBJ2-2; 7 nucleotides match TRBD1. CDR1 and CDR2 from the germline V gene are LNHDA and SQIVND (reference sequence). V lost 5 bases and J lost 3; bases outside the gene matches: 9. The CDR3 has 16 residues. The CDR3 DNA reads TGTGCCAGTAGTTTTGCACTGACAGGGTACACCGGGGAGCTGTTTTTT. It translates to CASSFALTGYTGELFF.

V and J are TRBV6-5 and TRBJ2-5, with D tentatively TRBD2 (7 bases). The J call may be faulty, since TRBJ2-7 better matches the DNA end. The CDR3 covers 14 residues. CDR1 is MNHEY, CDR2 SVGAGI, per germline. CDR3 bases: TGTGCCAGCAGTTACTTGGGGGGGCACTACGAGCAGTACTTC. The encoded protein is CASSYLGGHYEQYF.

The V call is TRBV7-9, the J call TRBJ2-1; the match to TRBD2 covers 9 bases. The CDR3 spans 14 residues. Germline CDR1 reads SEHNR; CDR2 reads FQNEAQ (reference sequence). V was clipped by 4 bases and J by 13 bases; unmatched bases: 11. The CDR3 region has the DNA TGTGCCAGCAGCTCCCTGGGCGGGGGGGCCTCTCAGTTCTTC. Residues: CASSSLGGGASQFF.

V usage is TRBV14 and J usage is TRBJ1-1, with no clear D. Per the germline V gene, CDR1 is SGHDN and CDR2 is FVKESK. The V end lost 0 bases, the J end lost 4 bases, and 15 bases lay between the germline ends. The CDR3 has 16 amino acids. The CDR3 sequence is CASSQDHRVGSTEAFF. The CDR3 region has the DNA TGTGCCAGCAGCCAAGATCATAGGGTTGGGAGCACTGAAGCTTTCTTT.

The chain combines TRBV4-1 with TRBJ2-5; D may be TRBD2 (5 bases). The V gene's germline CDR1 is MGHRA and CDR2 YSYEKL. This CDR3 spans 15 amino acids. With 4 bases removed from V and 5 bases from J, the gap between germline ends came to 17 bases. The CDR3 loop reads CASSPRLGMGETQYF. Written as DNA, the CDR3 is TGCGCCAGCAGCCCACGTCTCGGGATGGGGGAGACCCAGTACTTC.

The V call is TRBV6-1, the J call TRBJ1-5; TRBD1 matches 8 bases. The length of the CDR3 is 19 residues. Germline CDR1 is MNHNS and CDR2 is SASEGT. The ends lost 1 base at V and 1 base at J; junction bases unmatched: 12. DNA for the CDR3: TGTGCCAGCAGTGAAGGGGAGGACAGGGAGAGTTGGAGCAATCAGCCCCAGCATTTT. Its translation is CASSEGEDRESWSNQPQHF.